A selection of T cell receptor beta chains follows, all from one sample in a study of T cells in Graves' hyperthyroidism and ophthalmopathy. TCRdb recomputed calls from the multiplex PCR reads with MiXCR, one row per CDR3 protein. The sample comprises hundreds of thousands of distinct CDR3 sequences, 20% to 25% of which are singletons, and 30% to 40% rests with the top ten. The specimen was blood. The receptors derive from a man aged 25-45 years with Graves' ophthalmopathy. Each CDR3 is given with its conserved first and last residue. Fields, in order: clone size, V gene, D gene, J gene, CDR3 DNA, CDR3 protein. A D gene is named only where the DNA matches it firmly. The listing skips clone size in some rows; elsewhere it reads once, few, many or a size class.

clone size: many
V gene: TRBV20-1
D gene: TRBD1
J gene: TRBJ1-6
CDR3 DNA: TGCAGTGCTGGGACAGCAACGGGTTCACCCCTCCACTTT
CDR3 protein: CSAGTATGSPLHF

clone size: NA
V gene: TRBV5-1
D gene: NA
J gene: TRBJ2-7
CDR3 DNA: TGCGCCAGCATCGATGGACTAACGGGATTATACGAGCAGTACTTC
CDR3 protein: CASIDGLTGLYEQYF

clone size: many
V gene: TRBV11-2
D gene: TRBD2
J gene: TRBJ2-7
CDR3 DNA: TGTGCCAGCAGCTTTGAGGCGGGAGGCGGCGAGCAGTACTTC
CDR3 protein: CASSFEAGGGEQYF

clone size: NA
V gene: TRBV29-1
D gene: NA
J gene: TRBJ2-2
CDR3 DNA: TGCAGCGTTGGGGAGGCGCGCACCGGGGAGCTGTTTTTT
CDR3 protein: CSVGEARTGELFF

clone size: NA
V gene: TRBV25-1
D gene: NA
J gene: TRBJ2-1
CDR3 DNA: TGTGCCAGCAGGCAATCCACTGACAATGAGCAGTTCTTC
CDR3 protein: CASRQSTDNEQFF

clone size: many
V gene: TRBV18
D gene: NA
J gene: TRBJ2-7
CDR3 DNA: TGTGCCAGCTCACCGACTAGCTACGAGCAGTACTTC
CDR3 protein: CASSPTSYEQYF

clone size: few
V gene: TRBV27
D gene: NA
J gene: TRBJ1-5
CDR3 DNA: TGTGCCAGCAGTTTTCGAGGGGTGGGGGGTCAGCCCCAGCATTTT
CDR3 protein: CASSFRGVGGQPQHF

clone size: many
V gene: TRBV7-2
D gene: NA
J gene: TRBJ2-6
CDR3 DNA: TGTGCCAGCAGCTTAGTGGGGGTCAACGTCCTGACTTTC
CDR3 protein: CASSLVGVNVLTF

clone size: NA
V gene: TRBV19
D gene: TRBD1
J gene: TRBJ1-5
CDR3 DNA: TGTGCCAGTAGTAGGATGACAGGGAAAAATCAGCCCCAGCATTTT
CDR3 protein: CASSRMTGKNQPQHF

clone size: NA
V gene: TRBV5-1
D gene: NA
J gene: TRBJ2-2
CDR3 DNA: TGCGCCAGCAGCTTAGGGGTGGCCGCGAACACCGGGGAGCTGTTTTTT
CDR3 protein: CASSLGVAANTGELFF

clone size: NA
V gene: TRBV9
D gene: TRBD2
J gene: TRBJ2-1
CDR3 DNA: TGTGCCAGCAGCGTAGTGGCTAGCGGGGACAATGAGCAGTTCTTC
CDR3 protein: CASSVVASGDNEQFF

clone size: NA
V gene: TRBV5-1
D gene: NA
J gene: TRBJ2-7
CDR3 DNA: TGCGCCAGCAGCTTGGGGAACCCGATCTCCTACGAGCAGTACTTC
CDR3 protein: CASSLGNPISYEQYF

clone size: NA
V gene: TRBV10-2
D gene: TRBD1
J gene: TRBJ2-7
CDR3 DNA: TGCGCCAGCAGTGTATCCGGGACAGGGGCCTACGAGCAGTACTTC
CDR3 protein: CASSVSGTGAYEQYF

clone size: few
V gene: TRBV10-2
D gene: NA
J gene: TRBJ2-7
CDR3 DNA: TGCGCCAGCAGTGAGGAGGAAAAGGGAAGGGGGTGGGGATCCTACGAGCAGTACTTC
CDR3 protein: CASSEEEKGRGWGSYEQYF

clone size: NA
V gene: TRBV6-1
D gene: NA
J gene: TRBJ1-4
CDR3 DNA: TGTGCCAGCAGTGAAGTTCGGGGGATAGATGAAAAACTGTTTTTT
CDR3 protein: CASSEVRGIDEKLFF

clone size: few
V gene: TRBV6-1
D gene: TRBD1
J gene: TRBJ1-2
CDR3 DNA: TGTGCCAGCAGCGTAGGCTGGGACAGCTATGGCTACACCTTC
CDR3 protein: CASSVGWDSYGYTF

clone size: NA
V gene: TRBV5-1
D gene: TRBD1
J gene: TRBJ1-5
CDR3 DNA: TGCGCCAGCAGCTGGACAGGGGCCGGCAATCAGCCCCAGCATTTT
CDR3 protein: CASSWTGAGNQPQHF

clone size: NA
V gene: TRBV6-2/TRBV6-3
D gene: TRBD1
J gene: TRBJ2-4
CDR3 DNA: TGTGCCAGCGCTTCTTACCTCCTGGCGGACAGGAACAAAAACATTCAGTACTTC
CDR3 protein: CASASYLLADRNKNIQYF

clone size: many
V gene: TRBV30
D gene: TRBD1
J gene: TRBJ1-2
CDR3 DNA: TGTGCCTGGAGTCCGGGACAGAAACTTTATGGCTACACCTTC
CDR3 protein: CAWSPGQKLYGYTF